This entry features one T cell receptor (beta chain) sequence. The authors' processing: Amplification from reference gene primers served as the basis for estimated nucleated cell counts. Repertoires were generated with immunoSEQ multiplex PCR, while TCRdb's copy carries only in-frame clones and drops some. V, J and clone size are those of that table, while D and trimming were read from the DNA. The sample has some 530,000 clones; 75% to 90% are singletons. The CDR3 sequence is 15 residues long. CDR1 GTSNPN and CDR2 SVGIG come from the germline V gene (reference sequence). Unmatched junction bases numbered 7, after V lost 2 bases and J lost 6 bases. This entry comes from a study of blood T cell repertoires in COVID-19. Overall study context: Samples came from the United States, Italy and Spain, spanning acute and convalescent COVID-19. T cells, B-cell-depleted T cells, or PBMCs provided the cDNA or gDNA that served as material.

Sequencing was carried out using peripheral blood. The V call is TRBV30, the J call TRBJ2-2; 9 nucleotides line up with TRBD2. The source of this sequence is a human donor in a cohort sampled during active COVID-19. The CDR3 nucleotides read TGTGCCTGGAGTTTGGCTAGCGGGAATCCCGGGGAGCTGTTTTTT. It is translated as CAWSLASGNPGELFF.